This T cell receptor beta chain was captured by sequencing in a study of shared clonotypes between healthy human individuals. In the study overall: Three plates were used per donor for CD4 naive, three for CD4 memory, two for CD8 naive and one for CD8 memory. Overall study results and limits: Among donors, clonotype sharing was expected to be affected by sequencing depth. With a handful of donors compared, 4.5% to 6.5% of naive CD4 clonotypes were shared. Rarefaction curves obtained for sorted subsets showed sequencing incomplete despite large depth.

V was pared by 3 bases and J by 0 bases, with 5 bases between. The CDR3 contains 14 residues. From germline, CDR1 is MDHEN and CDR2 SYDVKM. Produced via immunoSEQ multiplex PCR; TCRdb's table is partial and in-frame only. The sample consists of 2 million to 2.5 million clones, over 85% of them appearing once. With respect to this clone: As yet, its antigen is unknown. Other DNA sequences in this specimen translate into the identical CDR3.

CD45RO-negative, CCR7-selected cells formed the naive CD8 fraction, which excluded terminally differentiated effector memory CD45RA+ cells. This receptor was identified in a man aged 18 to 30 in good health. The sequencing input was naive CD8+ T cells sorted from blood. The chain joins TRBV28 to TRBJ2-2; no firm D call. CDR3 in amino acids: CASSFGTNTGELFF. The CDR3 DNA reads TGTGCCAGCAGTTTCGGTACGAACACCGGGGAGCTGTTTTTT.